Below are 3 T cell receptor beta chains sequenced from a single sample in a study of long-term antiretroviral therapy in people with HIV (dated by TCRdb to 2021 to 2024). The immunoSEQ hsTCRB v3.0 assay was used at survey level resolution to sequence the TRB variable region. Held by TCRdb, this immuneACCESS table contains in-frame sequences only and omits some clones. Under half of the omission traces to an unresolved V gene where checked; the cause of the rest is unknown. This sample comprises more than 35,000 clones, roughly 88% of them detected only once. The ten top clones hold 10% of the sample. The source material was unsorted PBMCs, sampled 2.2 years after starting antiretroviral therapy. These TCRs come from a man between 18 and 35 years old with HIV.

V and J are TRBV29-1 and TRBJ2-7; 7 nucleotides agree with TRBD1. V dropped 5 bases and J dropped 2; count of bases not matched to a gene: 0. This CDR3 comprises 11 residues. CDR1 is SQVTM, CDR2 ANQGSEA, per germline. CDR3 sequence reads: CSVQGAYEQYF. The CDR3 nucleotides are TGCAGCGTTCAGGGGGCCTACGAGCAGTACTTC.

J is TRBJ2-7 and V is TRBV30; TRBD2 is a possible D gene (6 bases). Germline CDR1 is GTSNPN and CDR2 is SVGIG (reference sequence). V lost 1 base, J lost 3 bases, and 13 bases lay in between. The CDR3 consists of 14 residues. The CDR3 DNA is TGTGCCTGGAGTGAGGCTAGCGTTGACTACGAGCAGTACTTC. Translated: CAWSEASVDYEQYF.

The chain links TRBV6-5 to TRBJ1-1; D is possibly TRBD1 (5 bases). V was trimmed by 5 bases and J by 5 bases, leaving 12 bases between them. The CDR3 sequence is 13 residues long. CDR1 is MNHEY, CDR2 SVGAGI, per germline. CDR3 sequence reads: CASSVQGWTEAFF. CDR3 nucleotides: TGTGCCAGCAGTGTGCAGGGCTGGACTGAAGCTTTCTTT.